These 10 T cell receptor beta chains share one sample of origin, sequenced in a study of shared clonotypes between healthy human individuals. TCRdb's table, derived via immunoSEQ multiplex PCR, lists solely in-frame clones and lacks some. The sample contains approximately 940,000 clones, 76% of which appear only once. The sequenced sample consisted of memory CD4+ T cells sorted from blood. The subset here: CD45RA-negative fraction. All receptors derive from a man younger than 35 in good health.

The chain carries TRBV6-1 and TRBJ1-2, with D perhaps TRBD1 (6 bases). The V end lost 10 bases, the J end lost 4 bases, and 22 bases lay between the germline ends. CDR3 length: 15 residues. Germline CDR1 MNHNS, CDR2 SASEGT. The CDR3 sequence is CATEVGGPGPYGYTF. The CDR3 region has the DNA TGTGCCACCGAGGTGGGGGGGCCCGGGCCCTATGGCTACACCTTC.

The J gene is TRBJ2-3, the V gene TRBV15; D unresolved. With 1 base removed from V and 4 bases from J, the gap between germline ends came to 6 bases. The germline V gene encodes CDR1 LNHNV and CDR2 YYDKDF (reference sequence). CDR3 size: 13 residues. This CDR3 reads CATSRARADTQYF. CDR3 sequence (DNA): TGTGCCACCAGCAGAGCAAGGGCAGATACGCAGTATTTT.

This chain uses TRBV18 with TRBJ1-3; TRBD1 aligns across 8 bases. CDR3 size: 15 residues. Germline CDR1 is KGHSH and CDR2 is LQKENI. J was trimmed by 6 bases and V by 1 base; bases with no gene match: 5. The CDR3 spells CASSPQQGAENTIYF. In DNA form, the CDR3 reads TGTGCCAGCTCACCACAGCAGGGGGCGGAAAACACCATATATTTT. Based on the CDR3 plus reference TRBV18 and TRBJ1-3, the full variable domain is NAGVMQNPRHLVRRRGQEARLRCSPMKGHSHVYWYRQLPEEGLKFMVYLQKENIIDESGMPKERFSAEFPKEGPSILRIQQVVRGDSAAYFCASSPQQGAENTIYFGEGSWLTVV.

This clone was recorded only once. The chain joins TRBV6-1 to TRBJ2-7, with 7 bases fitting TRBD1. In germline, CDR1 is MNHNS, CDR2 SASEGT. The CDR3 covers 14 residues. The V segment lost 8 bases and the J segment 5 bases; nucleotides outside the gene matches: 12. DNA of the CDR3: TGTGCCAGCTTGTTAATGACAGGGTGGGACGAGCAGTACTTC. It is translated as CASLLMTGWDEQYF.

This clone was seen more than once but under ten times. The CDR3 protein is CASSSGRGNQPQHF. Here the CDR3 DNA reads TGTGCCAGCAGTTCAGGCAGGGGGAATCAGCCCCAGCATTTT. The rearrangement joins TRBV6-5 to TRBJ1-5; TRBD1 agrees at 7 bases. The CDR3 is made up of 14 amino acids. V shed 4 bases and J 4 bases; nucleotides not matched to a gene: 4. The germline CDR1 and CDR2 sequences are MNHEY and SVGAGI.

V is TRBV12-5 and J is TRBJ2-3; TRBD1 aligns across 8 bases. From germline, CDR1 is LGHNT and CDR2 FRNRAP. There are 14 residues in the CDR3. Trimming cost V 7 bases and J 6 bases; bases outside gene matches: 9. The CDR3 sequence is CASASDRAEDTQYF. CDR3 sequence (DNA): TGTGCTAGTGCTTCGGACAGGGCCGAGGATACGCAGTATTTT. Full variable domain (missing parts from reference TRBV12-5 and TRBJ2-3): DARVTQTPRHKVTEMGQEVTMRCQPILGHNTVFWYRQTMMQGLELLAYFRNRAPLDDSGMPKDRFSAEMPDATLATLKIQPSEPRDSAVYFCASASDRAEDTQYFGPGTRLTVL.

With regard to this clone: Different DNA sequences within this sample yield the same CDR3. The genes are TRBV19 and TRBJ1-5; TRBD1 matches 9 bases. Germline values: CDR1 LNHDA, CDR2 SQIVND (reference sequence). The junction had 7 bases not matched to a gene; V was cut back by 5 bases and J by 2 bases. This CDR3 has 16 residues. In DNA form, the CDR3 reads TGTGCCAGTAGTCCCCGGACAGGGGATGGCAATCAGCCCCAGCATTTT. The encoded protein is CASSPRTGDGNQPQHF.

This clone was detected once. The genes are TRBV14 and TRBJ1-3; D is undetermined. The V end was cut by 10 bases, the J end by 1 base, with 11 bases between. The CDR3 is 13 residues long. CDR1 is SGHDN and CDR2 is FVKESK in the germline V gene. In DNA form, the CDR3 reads TGTGCCACCTCACAGAAATCTGGAAACACCATATATTTT. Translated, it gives CATSQKSGNTIYF. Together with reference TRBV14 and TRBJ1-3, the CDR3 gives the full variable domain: EAGVTQFPSHSVIEKGQTVTLRCDPISGHDNLYWYRRVMGKEIKFLLHFVKESKQDESGMPNNRFLAERTGGTYSTLKVQPAELEDSGVYFCATSQKSGNTIYFGEGSWLTVV.

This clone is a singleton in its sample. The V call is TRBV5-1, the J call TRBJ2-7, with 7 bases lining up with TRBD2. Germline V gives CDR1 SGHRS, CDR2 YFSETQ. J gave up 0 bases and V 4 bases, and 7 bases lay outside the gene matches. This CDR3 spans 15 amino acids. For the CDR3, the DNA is TGCGCCAGCAGCAGGACTGGGAGGGACTCCTACGAGCAGTACTTC. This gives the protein CASSRTGRDSYEQYF.

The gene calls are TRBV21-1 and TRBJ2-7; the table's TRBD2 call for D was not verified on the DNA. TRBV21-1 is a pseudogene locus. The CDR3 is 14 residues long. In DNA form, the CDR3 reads TGTGCCAGCAGACCGGGGGAGGGGACCTACGAGCAGTACTTC. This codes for CASRPGEGTYEQYF.